The subject of this entry is one TCR beta chain. The data belong to a study of blood T cell repertoires in COVID-19. For the study at large: PBMCs, B-cell-depleted T cells, or T cells provided the cDNA or gDNA that made up the material.

The CDR3 covers 14 residues. Germline lookup yields CDR1 SGHAT and CDR2 FQNNGV. V lost 5 bases to trimming and J lost 5 bases, with 15 bases between them. Authors' processing steps: How many nucleated cells were present was estimated from reference gene primer amplification. The table came from immunoSEQ multiplex PCR; TCRdb's copy has only in-frame clones and leaves some out. V, J and clone size are those of that table, while D and trimming were read from the DNA. The profile covers about 68,000 clones, with 87% appearing a single time and roughly 3.1% taken by the ten largest. Seattle researchers signed up patients amid active infection and tracked them longitudinally.

The clonotype was recovered from a woman aged 45-65 years with COVID-19, enrolled during active disease. The sequenced sample was peripheral blood. The chain joins TRBV11-2 to TRBJ1-2; maybe TRBD1 (5 bases). CDR3 bases: TGTGCCAGCAGCCGTACTGACAGCCAATATGGCTACACCTTC. The encoded protein is CASSRTDSQYGYTF.